This T cell receptor (beta chain) emerged from a study of shared clonotypes between healthy human individuals. Study-wide points: Blood was the sole source, and tissue repertoires probably differ. Clonotype sharing across several donors was observed for around 5% of naive CD4 clonotypes. Clonotypes shared by all four sorted-subset donors had higher generation probabilities than non-shared clonotypes.

Concerning this clone itself: The antigen remains undetermined.

TCRdb keeps only in-frame clones here, not all; method: immunoSEQ multiplex PCR. The sample lists some 1,100,000 clones, about 80% occurring once. Sequencing was performed on memory CD4+ T cells from PBMCs. Subset specified: CD45RA-negative fraction. This receptor was obtained from a man between 18 and 29 years old in good health. Some clones in this sample may be carry-over from other donors' samples.

The CDR3 region has the DNA TGTGCCAGCAGCCAAGACTCGTCTAGCCAAAGCTCCTACGAGCAGTACTTC. This translates into CASSQDSSSQSSYEQYF. The chain links TRBV4-2 to TRBJ2-7; a possible D gene is TRBD2 (5 bases). Per germline, CDR1 LGHNA and CDR2 YNFKEQ. This CDR3 has 17 residues. The V end was cut by 0 bases, the J end by 0 bases, with 15 bases between.